These 15 T cell receptor beta chains were sequenced from one sample in a study of Ad26.COV2.S vaccination and SARS-CoV-2 variants. TCRdb's table, derived via immunoSEQ multiplex PCR, lists solely in-frame clones and lacks some. Of approximately 350,000 clones in the sample, 83% were seen once. Specified treatment: about 20 received Ad26.COV2.S at low or high dose, single or two shots; several received placebo; per-sample allocation not given. Sampling was done on day 63 after the first vaccine or placebo injection. The sequences come from peripheral blood, collected in a trial of Ad26.COV2.S vaccine versus placebo. These receptors were collected from a person aged 18-65 years who received the Ad26.COV2.S COVID-19 vaccine or a placebo.

This clone turned up a few times. The chain is built from TRBV19 and TRBJ2-6; 7 positions agree with TRBD1. The V and J ends lost 5 bases and 0 bases, in that order; junction bases with no gene match: 4. The length of the CDR3 is 16 residues. Germline CDR1 and CDR2: LNHDA and SQIVND (reference sequence). CDR3 sequence (DNA): TGTGCCAGTAGTGACAGGGACAGCTCTGGGGCCAACGTCCTGACTTTC. Translation: CASSDRDSSGANVLTF.

The chain recombines TRBV2 with TRBJ2-7, with 9 bases that match TRBD2. This CDR3 is 15 amino acids long. V lost 1 base, J lost 2 bases, and 3 bases stayed unmatched. Germline V gives CDR1 SNHLY, CDR2 FYNNEI. CDR3 protein: CASSEGAGGAYEQYF. The CDR3 nucleotides are TGTGCCAGCAGTGAAGGAGCGGGAGGAGCCTACGAGCAGTACTTC.

The chain couples TRBV7-2 to TRBJ2-7, with 8 nucleotides matching TRBD1. The CDR3 extends over 13 amino acids. Germline lookup yields CDR1 SGHTA and CDR2 FQGNSA. After removal of 1 base from V and 7 bases from J, the junction contained 3 bases not matched to a gene. The DNA for the CDR3 is TGTGCCAGCAGCTTAGGCAGGGGGCGGGAGCAGTACTTC. Protein sequence: CASSLGRGREQYF.

This clone was picked up a small number of times. The genes are TRBV27 and TRBJ1-2, with D uncertain. CDR1 and CDR2 (germline): MNHEY, SMNVEV (reference sequence). CDR3 length equals 15 residues. V was trimmed by 4 bases and J by 2 bases, leaving 14 bases between them. The CDR3 DNA sequence: TGTGCCAGCAGTTCTACCGGGTGGGAAAACTATGGCTACACCTTC. Residues: CASSSTGWENYGYTF.

The V and J genes are TRBV6-6 and TRBJ1-6; TRBD1 might be the D (6 bases). The CDR3 extends over 15 amino acids. Trimming took 7 bases from V and 9 from J, leaving 19 bases between them. Looked up from germline, CDR1 is MNHNY and CDR2 is SVGAGI (reference sequence). CDR3 sequence: CASTPGGGLGSPLHF. DNA of the CDR3: TGTGCCAGCACCCCTGGTGGGGGGCTCGGTTCACCCCTCCACTTT.

The CDR3 is CASSVRGLYNEQFF. CDR3 bases: TGTGCCAGCAGCGTTCGAGGACTGTACAATGAGCAGTTCTTC. This sequence joins TRBV9 and TRBJ2-1; tentatively, D is TRBD2 (5 bases). This CDR3 has 14 amino acids. Deletions cut 2 bases from V and 4 bases from J, with 10 bases between. Looked up from germline, CDR1 is SGDLS and CDR2 is YYNGEE.

The rearrangement uses TRBV19 and TRBJ2-1; 7 bases fit TRBD2. In germline, CDR1 is LNHDA, CDR2 SQIVND (reference sequence). Trimming cost V 4 bases and J 4 bases; bases outside gene matches: 4. This CDR3 comprises 14 residues. The CDR3 loop is CASSRTRDYNEQFF. In DNA form, the CDR3 reads TGTGCCAGTAGTAGGACTAGGGATTACAATGAGCAGTTCTTC.

In its sample, this clone was seen once. The chain couples TRBV7-2 to TRBJ2-2; 7 positions agree with TRBD2. Germline V gene data show CDR1 as SGHTA and CDR2 as FQGNSA. V shed 7 bases and J 7 bases; nucleotides not matched to a gene: 6. The CDR3 is 13 amino acids. In DNA, the CDR3 is TGTGCCAGCAAGCGACAGCGGGGCGGGGAGCTGTTTTTT. This encodes CASKRQRGGELFF.

The chain uses TRBV5-8 and TRBJ2-1; 8 nucleotides match TRBD1. The CDR3 has 15 residues. J was trimmed by 5 bases and V by 0 bases; bases with no gene match: 4. Germline V gene data show CDR1 as SGHTS and CDR2 as YDEGEE. CDR3 region: CASSLAAGGHNEQFF. The DNA for the CDR3 is TGTGCCAGCAGCTTGGCTGCAGGGGGCCACAATGAGCAGTTCTTC.

The CDR3: CAISPTGDGYTF. Here the CDR3 DNA reads TGTGCCATCAGTCCTACAGGGGACGGCTACACCTTC. The genes are TRBV10-3 and TRBJ1-2; 7 nucleotides align to TRBD1. The length of the CDR3 is 12 residues. Germline V gene sequence: CDR1 ENHRY, CDR2 SYGVKD. Trimming at V came to 5 bases and at J to 8 bases, leaving 5 bases not matched to a gene.

The chain joins TRBV7-2 to TRBJ1-2, with TRBD1 as a possible D gene (5 bases). The CDR3 has 15 amino acids. The germline V gene encodes CDR1 SGHTA and CDR2 FQGNSA. V gave up 1 base and J gave up 5 bases, with 14 bases separating them. The CDR3 protein is CASSLGGGDLYGYTF. The CDR3 DNA follows: TGTGCCAGCAGCTTAGGAGGTGGGGACCTGTATGGCTACACCTTC.

This chain uses TRBV11-3 with TRBJ2-2; D may be TRBD1 (6 bases). The germline V and J ends were trimmed by 4 bases and 3 bases, with 24 bases remaining between them. CDR1 is SGHNT, CDR2 YENEEA, per germline. The CDR3 consists of 19 residues. CDR3 DNA: TGTGCCAGCAGCTACCCGTGGGACACTCCAACCTGGGACACCGGGGAGCTGTTTTTT. Protein product: CASSYPWDTPTWDTGELFF.

This clone was seen a single time. V usage is TRBV24-1 and J usage is TRBJ1-1; the D is unclear. This CDR3 has 13 amino acids. CDR1 is KGHDR and CDR2 is SFDVKD in the germline V gene. V lost 1 base and J 4 bases, leaving 6 bases between the germline ends. For the CDR3, the DNA is TGTGCCACCAGTGATTTTTCGGGCACTGAAGCTTTCTTT. Its protein product is CATSDFSGTEAFF.

For this clone: A read error is likely, as this CDR3 ends without the conserved phenylalanine or tryptophan. The DNA is left out, because the CDR3 cannot be placed on it with certainty; the CDR3 is given as TCRdb lists it. V is TRBV11-3 and J is TRBJ1-1. The CDR3 numbers 10 amino acids, ends counted. CDR1 and CDR2 from the germline V gene are SGHNT and YENEEA. The CDR3 loop is CASSFVRALG.

This clone appeared once. The chain recombines TRBV12-3 or TRBV12-4 with TRBJ1-2; 11 bases are shared with TRBD1. This CDR3 has 12 residues. V lost 10 bases and J lost 6; bases outside the gene matches: 4. CDR3 sequence (DNA): TGTGCCACAAGGACAGGGGGCGATGGCTACACCTTC. It yields the protein CATRTGGDGYTF.